The 21 T cell receptor beta chains in this list originate from one sample, sequenced in a study of T cells in Graves' hyperthyroidism and ophthalmopathy. Regions amplified from RNA transcripts were the TCR beta CDR3 regions. The study used the HTBI primer set for a first-round RT-PCR of the TCR CDR3. One entry per CDR3 protein, called by TCRdb with MiXCR from the multiplex PCR reads. Of around 600,000 distinct CDR3 sequences detected, about 14% appear once; the ten largest clones hold approximately 13%. Sequenced sample: blood. The source is a woman aged 45 to 65 with Graves' ophthalmopathy.

This clonotype occurred many times. The chain employs TRBV30 and TRBJ1-2; tentative D call: TRBD1 (5 bases). From germline, CDR1 is GTSNPN and CDR2 SVGIG (reference sequence). V was pared by 3 bases and J by 2 bases, with 13 bases between. The CDR3 is 14 residues long. The CDR3 nucleotides are TGTGCCTGGAGGAAACAGGAAAAAAACTATGGCTACACCTTC. Translated: CAWRKQEKNYGYTF.

This clonotype was counted ten times or more. This rearrangement joins TRBV27 to TRBJ1-6, with D possibly TRBD1 on 6 matching bases. The V gene lost 6 bases and the J gene lost 7 bases, with 10 bases spanning the gap. This CDR3 contains 13 residues. CDR1 and CDR2 (germline): MNHEY, SMNVEV (reference sequence). CDR3 in amino acids: CASSLGGNSPLHF. For the CDR3, the DNA is TGTGCCAGCAGCTTAGGGGGAAATTCACCCCTCCACTTT.

This clonotype appeared many times. The J gene is TRBJ2-3, the V gene TRBV12-3 or TRBV12-4; D ambiguous. V was trimmed by 7 bases and J by 2 bases, leaving 19 bases between them. The CDR3 totals 16 residues. The CDR3 spells CASKIRGVVNTDTQYF. The CDR3 coding sequence is TGTGCCAGCAAGATTAGAGGAGTAGTGAACACAGATACGCAGTATTTT.

The chain employs TRBV7-2 and TRBJ1-4, with 7 bases that match TRBD1. From germline, CDR1 is SGHTA and CDR2 FQGNSA. The CDR3 sequence is 15 residues long. V shed 3 bases, J shed 8 bases, and the junction held 9 bases outside the gene matches. The CDR3 DNA sequence: TGTGCCAGCAGCTTCGGACAGGTTCCGGGGGAAAAACTGTTTTTT. Protein sequence: CASSFGQVPGEKLFF. Complete variable domain (other parts from reference TRBV7-2 and TRBJ1-4): GAGVSQSPSNKVTEKGKDVELRCDPISGHTALYWYRQSLGQGLEFLIYFQGNSAPDKSGLPSDRFSAERTGGSVSTLTIQRTQQEDSAVYLCASSFGQVPGEKLFFGSGTQLSVL.

In its sample, this clonotype was seen many times. J is TRBJ1-5 and V is TRBV28; D uncertain. Deletions cut 8 bases from V and 0 bases from J, with 11 bases between. The CDR3 covers 14 residues. CDR1 and CDR2 from the germline V gene are MDHEN and SYDVKM. The CDR3 DNA sequence: TGTGCCAGCCTTCGTGATTATAGCAATCAGCCCCAGCATTTT. It encodes CASLRDYSNQPQHF.

This clonotype was counted ten times or more. The genes are TRBV30 and TRBJ1-1; 8 bases align to TRBD1. The germline gives CDR1 GTSNPN, CDR2 SVGIG (reference sequence). Germline trimming cut 3 bases from V and 7 bases from J; bases unmatched to any gene: 7. The CDR3 runs 13 residues. In DNA form, the CDR3 reads TGTGCCTGGAGGGGGACAGGAATACTTGAAGCTTTCTTT. Translated, it gives CAWRGTGILEAFF.

This clonotype was detected only a few times. This sequence joins TRBV12-3 or TRBV12-4 and TRBJ2-1, with D tentatively TRBD1 or TRBD2 (5 bases each). This CDR3 has 16 residues. The V gene lost 6 bases and the J gene lost 5 bases, with 20 bases spanning the gap. DNA of the CDR3: TGTGCCAGCAGCCGGGGCCCCGCTGGCTCGGACAATGAGCAGTTCTTC. Amino acid sequence: CASSRGPAGSDNEQFF.

With respect to this clonotype: A much larger clone lies a single base off, so this may be a read error. It is unclear where the CDR3 begins or ends on the DNA, so no DNA is shown, and the CDR3 is as TCRdb lists it. The gene calls are TRBV7-2 and TRBJ2-1. Inclusive of both ends, the CDR3 amounts to 15 amino acids. The germline V gene encodes CDR1 SGHTA and CDR2 FQGNSA. CDR3 in amino acids: CASSFGGGSYNERFF.

There are many counts of this clonotype. The rearrangement joins TRBV28 to TRBJ2-2; D gene uncertain. The CDR3 covers 18 residues. The V end was cut by 1 base, the J end by 1 base, with 16 bases between. Germline V gene lookup returns CDR1 MDHEN and CDR2 SYDVKM. CDR3 sequence reads: CASSLSKIGRKNTGELFF. CDR3 sequence (DNA): TGTGCCAGCAGTTTATCCAAGATTGGGCGGAAGAACACCGGGGAGCTGTTTTTT. Full variable domain (missing parts from reference TRBV28 and TRBJ2-2): DVKVTQSSRYLVKRTGEKVFLECVQDMDHENMFWYRQDPGLGLRLIYFSYDVKMKEKGDIPEGYSVSREKKERFSLILESASTNQTSMYLCASSLSKIGRKNTGELFFGEGSRLTVL.

The J gene is TRBJ2-1, the V gene TRBV18, with TRBD2 matching over 9 bases. CDR3 size: 16 residues. The germline V gene has CDR1 KGHSH and CDR2 LQKENI. Losses at the gene ends were 3 bases for V and 7 bases for J; bases not matched to a gene: 10. The CDR3 sequence: CASSPGVAGVGNEQFF. DNA of the CDR3: TGTGCCAGCTCACCTGGGGTAGCGGGAGTGGGAAATGAGCAGTTCTTC.

J is TRBJ1-1 and V is TRBV9; D not certain. Germline V gene sequence: CDR1 SGDLS, CDR2 YYNGEE. There are 13 residues in the CDR3. V gave up 0 bases and J gave up 4 bases, with 7 bases separating them. Written as DNA, the CDR3 is TGTGCCAGCAGCGTAGTGGCCGCCACTGAAGCTTTCTTT. It is translated as CASSVVAATEAFF. Full variable domain (remainder filled in from reference TRBV9 and TRBJ1-1): DSGVTQTPKHLITATGQRVTLRCSPRSGDLSVYWYQQSLDQGLQFLIQYYNGEERAKGNILERFSAQQFPDLHSELNLSSLELGDSALYFCASSVVAATEAFFGQGTRLTVV.

The CDR3 protein is CASSLGQENFFSGNTIYF. In nucleotides, the CDR3 is TGCGCCAGCAGCTTAGGGCAGGAAAATTTTTTCTCTGGAAACACCATATATTTT. The chain carries TRBV5-1 and TRBJ1-3; D is uncertain. V gave up 2 bases and J gave up 0 bases, with 18 bases separating them. The CDR3 runs to 18 residues. The V gene's germline CDR1 is SGHRS and CDR2 YFSETQ.

This clonotype was counted at least ten times. The chain links TRBV5-1 to TRBJ1-1, with 9 bases that match TRBD1. CDR1 and CDR2 (germline): SGHRS, YFSETQ. Trimming removed 0 bases from V and 0 bases from J; junction bases left unmatched: 6. The CDR3 length is 17 residues. CDR3 nucleotide sequence: TGCGCCAGCAGCTTGGTGGGACAGGGAAACCTGAACACTGAAGCTTTCTTT. Amino acids: CASSLVGQGNLNTEAFF.

The chain links TRBV7-6 to TRBJ2-1; possibly TRBD1 or TRBD2 for D (6 bases each). CDR3 length: 15 amino acids. Trimming left V 1 base short and J 8 bases short, with 15 bases between. Germline values: CDR1 SGHVS, CDR2 FNYEAQ. CDR3 in DNA: TGTGCCAGCAGCTTAGGAGGGGGGCTAGCTGATGAGCAGTTCTTC. It codes for CASSLGGGLADEQFF.

This clonotype was picked up one time. The chain recombines TRBV27 with TRBJ2-7; TRBD2 agrees at 10 bases. In germline, CDR1 is MNHEY, CDR2 SMNVEV (reference sequence). The ends lost 4 bases at V and 2 bases at J; junction bases unmatched: 8. The CDR3 length is 16 residues. CDR3 bases: TGTGCCAGCAGTTCCCGGGGGACTAGCGAAACCTACGAGCAGTACTTC. This codes for CASSSRGTSETYEQYF.

This clonotype has at least ten counts. The chain joins TRBV6-2 or TRBV6-3 to TRBJ2-1; D might be TRBD2 (6 bases). V was cut by 6 bases and J by 0 bases, with 24 bases left in between. The CDR3 loop spans 19 amino acids. The V gene's germline CDR1 is MNHEY and CDR2 SVGEGT. The CDR3 sequence: CASSQDYLRLGSSYNEQFF. CDR3 DNA: TGTGCCAGCAGCCAGGACTACCTTCGGTTGGGAAGCTCCTACAATGAGCAGTTCTTC.

The table lists this clonotype with many counts. The rearrangement uses TRBV4-1 and TRBJ2-1, with TRBD1 matching 10 bases. CDR3 length: 16 amino acids. The trim removed 0 bases at V and 2 bases at J, leaving 1 base unmatched. Per the germline V gene, CDR1 is MGHRA and CDR2 is YSYEKL. The DNA for the CDR3 is TGCGCCAGCAGCCAAGACGGGACAGGGGCCTACAATGAGCAGTTCTTC. It yields the protein CASSQDGTGAYNEQFF.

V gene TRBV14 combines with J gene TRBJ1-1; D remains ambiguous. Germline CDR1 and CDR2: SGHDN and FVKESK. CDR3 length: 14 residues. The germline V and J ends were trimmed by 1 base and 5 bases, with 11 bases remaining between them. CDR3 amino acids: CASSQGAVGTEAFF. CDR3 bases: TGTGCCAGCAGCCAAGGAGCGGTCGGGACTGAAGCTTTCTTT.

This clonotype has at least ten counts. The V and J genes are TRBV12-3 or TRBV12-4 and TRBJ1-1; D possibly corresponds to TRBD1 (5 bases). CDR3 size: 13 residues. Trimming removed 2 bases from V and 7 bases from J, with 11 bases in between. The CDR3 DNA reads as TGTGCCAGCAGTTTACGCGTGGGGGGTGAAGCTTTCTTT. It translates to CASSLRVGGEAFF.

This clonotype was observed a few times. The chain links TRBV4-1 to TRBJ1-5; D remains unclear. Germline V CDR1 and CDR2: MGHRA, YSYEKL. V lost 0 bases, J lost 6 bases, and 15 bases lay in between. The CDR3 consists of 16 residues. In DNA form, the CDR3 reads TGCGCCAGCAGCCAAGAACTCTCACTAGGTTCTCAGCCCCAGCATTTT. It yields the protein CASSQELSLGSQPQHF.

This clonotype was seen a few times. The chain links TRBV6-2 or TRBV6-3 to TRBJ2-3, with 10 bases fitting TRBD2. V gave up 4 bases and J gave up 6 bases; unmatched junction bases: 19. The length of the CDR3 is 19 residues. Germline loops: CDR1 MNHEY, CDR2 SVGEGT. This CDR3 is CASSFSARGLAGVLDTQYF. The CDR3 region has the DNA TGTGCCAGCAGTTTTTCCGCCCGCGGTCTAGCGGGAGTTTTGGATACGCAGTATTTT.